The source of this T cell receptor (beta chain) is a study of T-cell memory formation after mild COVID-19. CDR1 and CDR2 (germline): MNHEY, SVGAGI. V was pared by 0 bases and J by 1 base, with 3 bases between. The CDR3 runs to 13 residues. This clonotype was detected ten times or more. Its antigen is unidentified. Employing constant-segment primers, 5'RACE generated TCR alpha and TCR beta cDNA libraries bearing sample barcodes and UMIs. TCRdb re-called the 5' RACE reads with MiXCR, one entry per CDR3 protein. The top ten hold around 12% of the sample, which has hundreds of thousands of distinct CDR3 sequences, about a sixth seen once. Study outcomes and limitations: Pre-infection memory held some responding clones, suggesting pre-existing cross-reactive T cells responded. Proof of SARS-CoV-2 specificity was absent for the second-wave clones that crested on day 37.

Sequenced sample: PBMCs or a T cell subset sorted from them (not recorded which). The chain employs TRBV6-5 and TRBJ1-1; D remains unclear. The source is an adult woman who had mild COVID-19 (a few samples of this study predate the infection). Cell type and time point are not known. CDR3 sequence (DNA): TGTGCCAGCAGTTACTCTGAGAACACTGAAGCTTTCTTT. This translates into CASSYSENTEAFF.